The 24 T cell receptor beta chains below were found in one sample sequenced in a study of human T cells and chemical hapten exposure. TCRdb itself ran the RACE reads through MiXCR, one entry per CDR3 protein. This sample has 70,000 to 80,000 distinct CDR3 sequences, with about 31% found just once. The time point denotes: patch test 1, 2 weeks after DPC sensitization. Treatment noted: therapeutic diphenylcyclopropenone sensitization with weekly scalp DPC. Sequenced material: whole blood, taken in connection with sensitization to the hapten diphenylcyclopropenone (DPC). These receptors came from a man in his forties with alopecia areata. Some clones in this sample may be carry-over from other donors' samples.

The J gene is TRBJ1-4, the V gene TRBV12-3 or TRBV12-4; D unresolved. This CDR3 has 15 amino acids. V was shortened by 2 bases and J by 0 bases, with 7 bases between the two germline ends. CDR3 loop: CASSLRGATNEKLFF. The DNA of the CDR3 is TGTGCCAGCAGTTTACGAGGTGCAACTAATGAAAAACTGTTTTTT.

This chain connects TRBV21-1 to TRBJ1-1. TRBV21-1 is labeled a pseudogene. This CDR3 is 12 amino acids long. The CDR3 region has the DNA TGTGCCCGGCCAGGGAGGGACACTGAAGCTTTCTTT. This encodes CARPGRDTEAFF.

The chain has TRBV9 and TRBJ2-1; 7 bases are a match to TRBD2. CDR3 length equals 18 residues. Unmatched junction bases numbered 20, after V lost 1 base and J lost 10 bases. CDR1 SGDLS and CDR2 YYNGEE come from the germline V gene. CDR3 amino acids: CASSVWALGGSGSEEQFF. The CDR3 DNA reads as TGTGCCAGCAGCGTATGGGCCCTCGGGGGGAGCGGATCGGAGGAGCAGTTCTTC.

In this sample, this clonotype turned up once. The gene calls are TRBV7-9 and TRBJ2-7, with 9 bases fitting TRBD2. Germline-derived CDR1 and CDR2 are SEHNR and FQNEAQ (reference sequence). CDR3 length: 15 residues. The ends lost 5 bases at V and 2 bases at J; junction bases unmatched: 7. The CDR3 protein is CASSNPIAGAYEQYF. The CDR3 bases are TGTGCCAGCAGCAATCCCATAGCGGGAGCCTACGAGCAGTACTTC.

This clonotype was recorded a few times. V usage is TRBV6-5 and J usage is TRBJ1-5; D not certain. This CDR3 has 13 amino acids. V lost 5 bases and J lost 7, with 12 bases in between. Germline V gene sequence: CDR1 MNHEY, CDR2 SVGAGI. This CDR3 reads CASSNEWKQPQHF. In DNA, the CDR3 is TGTGCCAGCAGTAACGAGTGGAAACAGCCCCAGCATTTT.

The rearrangement uses TRBV6-2 or TRBV6-3 and TRBJ2-1, with D perhaps TRBD1 (6 bases). The V end was cut by 5 bases, the J end by 8 bases, with 19 bases between. CDR3 length: 15 amino acids. Germline-derived CDR1 and CDR2 are MNHEY and SVGEGT. CDR3 in amino acids: CASSTPDEGEYEQFF. The CDR3, as DNA: TGTGCCAGCAGTACCCCGGACGAGGGGGAGTATGAGCAGTTCTTC.

V usage is TRBV20-1 and J usage is TRBJ1-4; no definite D call. The germline V gene encodes CDR1 DFQATT and CDR2 SNEGSKA (reference sequence). The CDR3 sequence is 14 residues long. The V end was cut by 6 bases, the J end by 0 bases, with 11 bases between. CDR3 DNA sequence: TGCAGTGCCTCAAGGGATGCAACTAATGAAAAACTGTTTTTT. It yields the protein CSASRDATNEKLFF.

The chain recombines TRBV7-2 with TRBJ1-1; weak D call: TRBD1 (5 bases). The V end lost 1 base, the J end lost 7 bases, and 13 bases lay between the germline ends. The CDR3 sequence is 14 residues long. Germline values: CDR1 SGHTA, CDR2 FQGNSA. CDR3 protein: CASSLGSGQGEAFF. In nucleotides, the CDR3 is TGTGCCAGCAGCTTAGGAAGCGGGCAGGGTGAAGCTTTCTTT.

This chain connects TRBV28 to TRBJ1-1; D might be TRBD1 (5 bases). Trimming took 5 bases from V and 5 from J, leaving 18 bases between them. Germline V gene lookup returns CDR1 MDHEN and CDR2 SYDVKM. The CDR3 has 15 amino acids. CDR3 protein: CASSPRGGGGTEAFF. In nucleotides, the CDR3 is TGTGCCAGCAGTCCCCGCGGGGGGGGGGGGACTGAAGCTTTCTTT.

This clonotype appeared a few times. This chain joins TRBV6-5 and TRBJ1-2; unclear D gene. Germline V gene sequence: CDR1 MNHEY, CDR2 SVGAGI. V lost 0 bases to trimming and J lost 8 bases, with 13 bases between them. The CDR3 length is 14 residues. CDR3 protein: CASSYSRESKGYTF. In nucleotides, the CDR3 is TGTGCCAGCAGTTACTCGAGAGAGTCTAAAGGCTACACCTTC.

The genes are TRBV28 and TRBJ2-1; D uncertain. Per germline, CDR1 MDHEN and CDR2 SYDVKM. The V and J ends lost 5 bases and 8 bases respectively, with 19 bases between them. The CDR3 runs 15 residues. In DNA, the CDR3 is TGTGCCAGCAGTCCCCACAGAGGCTCGGTGGATGAGCAGTTCTTC. Its translation: CASSPHRGSVDEQFF.

This clonotype was seen a handful of times. The V and J genes are TRBV7-9 and TRBJ2-7, with a tentative D call TRBD1 (5 bases). In germline, CDR1 is SEHNR, CDR2 FQNEAQ (reference sequence). V dropped 4 bases and J dropped 7 bases, with 11 bases sitting between them. The CDR3 runs to 12 residues. The CDR3 loop is CASSSQGWEQYF. CDR3 bases: TGTGCCAGCAGCTCGCAGGGTTGGGAGCAGTACTTC.

The rearrangement joins TRBV20-1 to TRBJ2-7; D is unclear. Per germline, CDR1 DFQATT and CDR2 SNEGSKA (reference sequence). This CDR3 spans 12 amino acids. The V gene lost 4 bases and the J gene lost 0 bases, with 7 bases spanning the gap. The CDR3 reads CSATRISYEQYF. The DNA for the CDR3 is TGCAGTGCTACGCGGATCTCCTACGAGCAGTACTTC.

The chain joins TRBV6-5 to TRBJ2-1; TRBD2 agrees at 10 bases. The CDR3 covers 15 residues. J was trimmed by 6 bases and V by 6 bases; bases with no gene match: 8. Looked up from germline, CDR1 is MNHEY and CDR2 is SVGAGI. The CDR3 loop is CASSPGLAGVNEQFF. CDR3 sequence (DNA): TGTGCCAGCAGCCCTGGCCTAGCGGGAGTCAATGAGCAGTTCTTC.

The chain uses TRBV5-1 and TRBJ2-5, with 10 bases lining up with TRBD2. Germline lookup yields CDR1 SGHRS and CDR2 YFSETQ. Trimming removed 4 bases from V and 4 bases from J; junction bases left unmatched: 4. The CDR3 extends over 14 amino acids. CDR3 protein: CASSPSGSSETQYF. CDR3 in DNA: TGCGCCAGCAGCCCTAGCGGGAGTTCAGAGACCCAGTACTTC.

This clonotype showed up just a few times. The chain carries TRBV27 and TRBJ1-1; 7 nucleotides align to TRBD1. V shed 5 bases, J shed 7 bases, and the junction held 13 bases outside the gene matches. Germline-derived CDR1 and CDR2 are MNHEY and SMNVEV (reference sequence). CDR3 size: 15 residues. CDR3 bases: TGTGCCAGCAGTAAGTTTAAGCGACAGGGAGGTGAAGCTTTCTTT. This gives the protein CASSKFKRQGGEAFF.

V gene TRBV11-2 combines with J gene TRBJ1-1; D is possibly TRBD1 (5 bases). V was cut by 4 bases and J by 11 bases, with 20 bases left in between. The CDR3 consists of 14 residues. Germline V lookup: CDR1 SGHAT, CDR2 FQNNGV. In nucleotides, the CDR3 is TGTGCCAGCAGCTCGGGGGGTCCTGTCCTAAGGGCTTTCTTT. It is translated as CASSSGGPVLRAFF.

This clonotype has only a few counts. The rearrangement links TRBV11-2 to TRBJ2-3; 7 bases line up with TRBD2. The CDR3 consists of 16 residues. The germline gives CDR1 SGHAT, CDR2 FQNNGV. Trimming cost V 1 base and J 3 bases; bases outside gene matches: 7. CDR3: CASSLGLREKTDTQYF. Written as DNA, the CDR3 is TGTGCCAGCAGCTTAGGTTTGCGGGAGAAGACAGATACGCAGTATTTT.

V and J are TRBV11-2 and TRBJ2-5; 9 positions match TRBD1. The germline V gene has CDR1 SGHAT and CDR2 FQNNGV. The CDR3 is made up of 15 amino acids. V dropped 3 bases and J dropped 4; count of bases not matched to a gene: 6. The CDR3 DNA is TGTGCCAGCAGCTTGGGACAGGGCGAGGCAGAGACCCAGTACTTC. Its translation is CASSLGQGEAETQYF.

The chain recombines TRBV12-5 with TRBJ1-1; possible D gene TRBD1, 6 bases. The CDR3 is made up of 16 amino acids. V lost 8 bases to trimming and J lost 1 base, with 20 bases between them. The germline CDR1 and CDR2 sequences are LGHNT and FRNRAP. The CDR3: CASQPEGQRPNTEAFF. In DNA, the CDR3 is TGTGCTAGTCAACCGGAAGGACAGCGCCCGAACACTGAAGCTTTCTTT. The full variable domain, completed using reference TRBV12-5 and TRBJ1-1, is DARVTQTPRHKVTEMGQEVTMRCQPILGHNTVFWYRQTMMQGLELLAYFRNRAPLDDSGMPKDRFSAEMPDATLATLKIQPSEPRDSAVYFCASQPEGQRPNTEAFFGQGTRLTVV.

The rearrangement uses TRBV27 and TRBJ2-4; D unresolved. V lost 5 bases to trimming and J lost 5 bases, with 10 bases between them. This CDR3 has 13 amino acids. Looked up from germline, CDR1 is MNHEY and CDR2 is SMNVEV (reference sequence). The CDR3 spells CASSRDPQNIQYF. For the CDR3, the DNA is TGTGCCAGCAGTAGAGACCCCCAAAACATTCAGTACTTC.

This clonotype has just a few counts. The chain has TRBV12-3 or TRBV12-4 and TRBJ2-5; D gene ambiguous. This CDR3 has 13 amino acids. Between the trimmed V and J ends, which lost 2 bases and 2 bases, there was a span of 6 bases. DNA for the CDR3: TGTGCCAGCAGTTTAACAGAGCAAGAGACCCAGTACTTC. This sequence encodes CASSLTEQETQYF.

The chain links TRBV6-1 to TRBJ1-5; TRBD1 might be the D (5 bases). Germline CDR1 reads MNHNS; CDR2 reads SASEGT. The CDR3 totals 16 residues. The V end was cut by 4 bases, the J end by 2 bases, with 15 bases between. DNA for the CDR3: TGTGCCAGCAGTGGCCTCTCAGGAGGGGGCAATCAGCCCCAGCATTTT. Protein sequence: CASSGLSGGGNQPQHF.

This clonotype was seen repeatedly, ten times or more. This chain joins TRBV20-1 and TRBJ2-7; D unclear. Germline V gene data show CDR1 as DFQATT and CDR2 as SNEGSKA (reference sequence). V was trimmed by 0 bases and J by 0 bases, leaving 6 bases between them. This CDR3 has 13 amino acids. Here the CDR3 reads CSAREPYSYEQYF. In nucleotides, the CDR3 is TGCAGTGCTAGAGAACCCTACTCCTACGAGCAGTACTTC.